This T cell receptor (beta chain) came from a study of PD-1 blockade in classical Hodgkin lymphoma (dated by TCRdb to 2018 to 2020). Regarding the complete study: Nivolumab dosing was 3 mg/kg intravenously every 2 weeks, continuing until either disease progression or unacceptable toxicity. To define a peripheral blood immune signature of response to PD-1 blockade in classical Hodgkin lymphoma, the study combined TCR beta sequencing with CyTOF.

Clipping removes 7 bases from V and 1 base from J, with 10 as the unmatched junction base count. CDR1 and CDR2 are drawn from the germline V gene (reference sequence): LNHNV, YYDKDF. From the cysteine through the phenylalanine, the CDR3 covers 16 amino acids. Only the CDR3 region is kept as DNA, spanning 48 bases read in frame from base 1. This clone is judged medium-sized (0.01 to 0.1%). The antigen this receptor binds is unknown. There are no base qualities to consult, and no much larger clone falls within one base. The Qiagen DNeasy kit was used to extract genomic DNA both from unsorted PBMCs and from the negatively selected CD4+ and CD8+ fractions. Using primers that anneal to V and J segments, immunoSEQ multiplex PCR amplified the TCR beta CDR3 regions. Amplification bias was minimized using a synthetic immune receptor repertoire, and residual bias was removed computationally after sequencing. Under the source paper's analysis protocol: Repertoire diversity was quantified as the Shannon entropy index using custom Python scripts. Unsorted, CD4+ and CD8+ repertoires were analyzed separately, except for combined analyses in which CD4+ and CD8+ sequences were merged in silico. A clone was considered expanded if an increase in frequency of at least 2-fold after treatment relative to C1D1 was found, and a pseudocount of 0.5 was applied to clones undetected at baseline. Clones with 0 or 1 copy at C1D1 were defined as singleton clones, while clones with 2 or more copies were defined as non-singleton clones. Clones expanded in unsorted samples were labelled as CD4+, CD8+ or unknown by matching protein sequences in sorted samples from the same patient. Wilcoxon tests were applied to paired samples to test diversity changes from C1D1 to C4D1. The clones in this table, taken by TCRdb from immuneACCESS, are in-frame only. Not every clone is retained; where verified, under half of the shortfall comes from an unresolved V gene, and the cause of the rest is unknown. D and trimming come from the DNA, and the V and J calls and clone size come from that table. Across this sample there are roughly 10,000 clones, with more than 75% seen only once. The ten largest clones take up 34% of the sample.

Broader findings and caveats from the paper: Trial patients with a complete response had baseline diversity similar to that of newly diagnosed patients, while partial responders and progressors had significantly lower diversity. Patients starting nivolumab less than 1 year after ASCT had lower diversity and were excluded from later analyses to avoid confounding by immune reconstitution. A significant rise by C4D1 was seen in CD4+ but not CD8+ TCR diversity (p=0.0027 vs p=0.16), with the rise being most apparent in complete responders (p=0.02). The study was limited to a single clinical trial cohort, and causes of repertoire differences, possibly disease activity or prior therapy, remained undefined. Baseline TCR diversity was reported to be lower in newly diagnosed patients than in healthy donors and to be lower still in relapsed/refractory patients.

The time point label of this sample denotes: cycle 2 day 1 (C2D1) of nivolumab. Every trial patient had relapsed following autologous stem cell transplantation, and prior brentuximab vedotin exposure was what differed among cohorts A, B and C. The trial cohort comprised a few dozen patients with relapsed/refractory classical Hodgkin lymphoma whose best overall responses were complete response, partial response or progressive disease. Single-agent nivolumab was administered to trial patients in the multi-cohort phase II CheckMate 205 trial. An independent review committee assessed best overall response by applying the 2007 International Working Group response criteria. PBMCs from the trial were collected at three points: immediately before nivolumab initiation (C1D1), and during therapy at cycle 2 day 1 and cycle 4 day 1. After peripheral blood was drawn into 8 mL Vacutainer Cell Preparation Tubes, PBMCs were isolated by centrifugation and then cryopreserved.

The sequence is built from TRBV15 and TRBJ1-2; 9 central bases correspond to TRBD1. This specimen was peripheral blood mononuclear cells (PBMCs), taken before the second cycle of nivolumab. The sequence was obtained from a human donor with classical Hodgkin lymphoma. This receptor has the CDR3 CATTPDRGRYNYGYTF. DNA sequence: TGTGCCACCACCCCGGACAGGGGAAGATATAACTATGGCTACACCTTC.